Listed below are T cell receptor beta chains from one sample, sequenced in a study of shared clonotypes between healthy human individuals. Using immunoSEQ multiplex PCR, the repertoire was profiled, and TCRdb retains in-frame clones only, with some absent. The data contain about 680,000 clones, about 90% of them singletons. The sequenced sample was naive CD8+ T cells sorted from blood. The receptors shown here come from a man aged 25-45 years in good health. The CDR3 runs from the conserved cysteine through the conserved F or W. D genes are given only for firm matches. Clone size is stated in some rows and not others, as once, few, many or a class when expanded.

length,J,D,size,V,DNA,CDR3
19,TRBJ2-7,.,.,TRBV6-1,TGTGCCAGCAGTGCCCCCCCCTCGGGGATGCAAGGAGGATATTACGAGCAGTACTTC,CASSAPPSGMQGGYYEQYF
19,TRBJ2-3,TRBD1,.,TRBV9,TGTGCCAGCAGCGTGACCGGGACAGGATTGTTCGGTACCACAGATACGCAGTATTTT,CASSVTGTGLFGTTDTQYF
16,TRBJ1-5,TRBD1,few,TRBV27,TGTGCCAGCAGCCCTTGGACAGGGTTCGGTAATCAGCCCCAGCATTTT,CASSPWTGFGNQPQHF
13,TRBJ1-1,TRBD1,.,TRBV29-1,TGCAGCGTTGGGGTTAAGGGGGCCACTGAAGCTTTCTTT,CSVGVKGATEAFF
12,TRBJ1-4,TRBD1,.,TRBV25-1,TGTGCCAGCAGTGGGGGACAGGGAAAACTGTTTTTT,CASSGGQGKLFF
14,TRBJ2-1,.,once,TRBV21-1,TGTGCCAGCAGCAGAGAGGTAACGGTGGCTGAGCAGTTCTTC,CASSREVTVAEQFF
16,TRBJ1-5,.,once,TRBV6-6,TGTGCCAGCAGTTCACCCTTCAGGATGGGGGATCAGCCCCAGCATTTT,CASSSPFRMGDQPQHF
11,TRBJ2-1,.,.,TRBV7-2,TGTGCCAGCAGCCCTAGCCGTGAGCAGTTCTTC,CASSPSREQFF
15,TRBJ1-5,TRBD1,.,TRBV11-2,TGTGCCAGCAGCCAAGACAGGGGACTCAATCAGCCCCAGCATTTT,CASSQDRGLNQPQHF
13,TRBJ1-1,TRBD1,.,TRBV6-6,TGTGCCGCCTCAGGGGGCCGTGCCGTAGAAGCTTTCTTT,CAASGGRAVEAFF
18,TRBJ1-4,.,.,TRBV4-1,TGCGCCAGCAGCCAAGACTCGGGGGAGTATCCCGATAATGAAAAACTGTTTTTT,CASSQDSGEYPDNEKLFF
13,TRBJ1-1,TRBD1,.,TRBV2,TGTGCCAGCACTCAGGGGGTTAGCACTGAAGCTTTCTTT,CASTQGVSTEAFF
15,TRBJ2-1,TRBD2,.,TRBV6-5,TGTGCCAGCACCACACTAGCGGGAGTGTTCAATGAGCAGTTCTTC,CASTTLAGVFNEQFF
12,TRBJ2-7,.,.,TRBV10-3,TGTGCCATCCGTACCGGGAACTACGAGCAGTACTTC,CAIRTGNYEQYF
15,TRBJ1-1,.,.,TRBV2,TGTGCCAGCAGTGAAGATAAAGGGGAGGTCACTGAAGCTTTCTTT,CASSEDKGEVTEAFF
15,TRBJ2-5,.,.,TRBV7-9,TGTGCCAGCAGCGCGGGACATACAAACCAAGAGACCCAGTACTTC,CASSAGHTNQETQYF
17,TRBJ2-1,.,.,TRBV27,TGTGCCAGCAGTTTATCAGGAACGGGAGCTCCCTACAATGAGCAGTTCTTC,CASSLSGTGAPYNEQFF
15,TRBJ2-7,.,.,TRBV27,TGTGCCAGCAGTTTATCGACAGAACTGTTTTACGAGCAGTACTTC,CASSLSTELFYEQYF
17,TRBJ2-1,TRBD1,.,TRBV7-9,TGTGCCAGCAGCTTAGAGGGACAGGGCAACTCCTACAATGAGCAGTTCTTC,CASSLEGQGNSYNEQFF
13,TRBJ1-1,TRBD1,.,TRBV29-1,TGCAGCGTTGCAATGGGACAGGGTAGCGAAGCTTTCTTT,CSVAMGQGSEAFF
15,TRBJ2-7,.,.,TRBV11-2,TGTGCCAGCAGCGGCCGGGACTTCCGCTCCTACGAGCAGTACTTC,CASSGRDFRSYEQYF
15,TRBJ2-7,TRBD1,.,TRBV19,TGTGCCAGTACCTTCATAAGGGACAGCTCCTACGAGCAGTACTTC,CASTFIRDSSYEQYF
11,TRBJ1-2,.,few,TRBV19,TGTGCCAGTAGTATTGACTATGGCTACACCTTC,CASSIDYGYTF
14,TRBJ2-7,.,.,TRBV5-1,TGCGCCAGCAGCTTGGAACAGGGATCCCCGAGGCAGTACTTC,CASSLEQGSPRQYF
12,TRBJ2-7,.,.,TRBV6-6,TGTGCCAGCAGTTACAGAGTAGGCGAGCAGTACTTC,CASSYRVGEQYF
12,TRBJ2-1,.,.,TRBV27,TGTGCCAGCAGTTTCCAGAAAAATGAGCAGTTCTTC,CASSFQKNEQFF
11,TRBJ1-1,.,.,TRBV28,TGTGCCAGCAGTCGGGAATTTGAAGCTTTCTTT,CASSREFEAFF
15,TRBJ2-7,TRBD1,.,TRBV7-6,TGTGCCAGCAGCCCTCTGGGACAGGGTTATGACGAGCAGTACTTC,CASSPLGQGYDEQYF
15,TRBJ1-3,.,.,TRBV28,TGTGCCAGCAGTTTTCGTAGTTCTGATGATGACACCATATATTTT,CASSFRSSDDDTIYF
16,TRBJ2-3,.,.,TRBV6-6,TGTGCCAGCAGTTACCGAGTAGCTAGGAGCACAGATACGCAGTATTTT,CASSYRVARSTDTQYF
15,TRBJ1-5,.,.,TRBV6-1,TGTGCCAGTTATACAGGGCTTCTTGACAATCAGCCCCAGCATTTT,CASYTGLLDNQPQHF
18,TRBJ2-7,.,.,TRBV7-8,TGTGCCAGCACGTCCTCTCTACCTGAACCGAAACTGGGGTACGAGCAGTACTTC,CASTSSLPEPKLGYEQYF
15,TRBJ2-7,TRBD1,.,TRBV11-2,TGTGCCAGCAGCTTTGGACAGGGGACCTTCTACGAGCAGTACTTC,CASSFGQGTFYEQYF
16,TRBJ1-4,.,.,TRBV14,TGTGCCAGCAGCCAAGAAATCCCCTCAACTAATGAAAAACTGTTTTTT,CASSQEIPSTNEKLFF
14,TRBJ2-3,.,.,TRBV27,TGTGCCAGCAGTTTATTAGGGCCAACCGATACGCAGTATTTT,CASSLLGPTDTQYF
17,TRBJ2-3,.,.,TRBV7-6,TGTGCCAGCAGTTTACCCCAAGCCGGGTATCCACCTAATACGCAGTATTTT,CASSLPQAGYPPNTQYF
13,TRBJ2-7,TRBD1,.,TRBV28,TGTGCCAGACGAACGGGACAGTGCGCCGAGCAGTACTTC,CARRTGQCAEQYF
13,TRBJ2-7,.,.,TRBV5-5,TGTGCCAGCAGCTCACCTTCCTCCTACGAGCAGTACTTC,CASSSPSSYEQYF
16,TRBJ1-1,.,.,TRBV19,TGTGCCAGTAGTATAGATCTATGGGACGGGAACACTGAAGCTTTCTTT,CASSIDLWDGNTEAFF
15,TRBJ1-4,.,.,TRBV2,TGTGCCAGCAGTGAACGGTGGACAGAGAATGAAAAACTGTTTTTT,CASSERWTENEKLFF
17,TRBJ1-3,TRBD1,.,TRBV7-9,TGTGCCAGCAGCCCAAGGACAGGGGACCTCTCTGGAAACACCATATATTTT,CASSPRTGDLSGNTIYF
14,TRBJ2-7,TRBD1,once,TRBV27,TGTGCCAGCAGTATACAGGGGGCCGCCTACGAGCAGTACTTC,CASSIQGAAYEQYF
15,TRBJ2-5,TRBD1,.,TRBV14,TGTGCCAGCAGCCCGAACAGGGGGCTGGGGGAGACCCAGTACTTC,CASSPNRGLGETQYF
14,TRBJ2-3,.,.,TRBV10-2,TGCGCCAGCAGTCCTGAGGGAACAGGAGATACGCAGTATTTT,CASSPEGTGDTQYF
13,TRBJ1-1,.,once,TRBV29-1,TGCAGCGTTGAAGATTGGGGGGGCTCTGAAGCTTTCTTT,CSVEDWGGSEAFF
16,TRBJ2-5,TRBD2,.,TRBV13,TGTGCCAGCAGCCCACGGGGGCTAGCGGGAGTAGAGACCCAGTACTTC,CASSPRGLAGVETQYF